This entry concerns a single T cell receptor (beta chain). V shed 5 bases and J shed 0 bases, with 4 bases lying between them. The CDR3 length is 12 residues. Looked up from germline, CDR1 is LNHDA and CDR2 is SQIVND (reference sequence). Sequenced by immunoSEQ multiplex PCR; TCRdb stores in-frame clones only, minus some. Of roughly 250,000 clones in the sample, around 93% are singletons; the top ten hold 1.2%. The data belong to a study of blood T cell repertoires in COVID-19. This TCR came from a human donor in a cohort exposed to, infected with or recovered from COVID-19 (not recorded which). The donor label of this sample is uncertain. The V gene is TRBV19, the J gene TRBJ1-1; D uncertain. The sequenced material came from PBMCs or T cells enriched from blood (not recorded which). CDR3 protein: CASSQLNTEAFF. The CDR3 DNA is TGTGCCAGTAGTCAATTGAACACTGAAGCTTTCTTT.